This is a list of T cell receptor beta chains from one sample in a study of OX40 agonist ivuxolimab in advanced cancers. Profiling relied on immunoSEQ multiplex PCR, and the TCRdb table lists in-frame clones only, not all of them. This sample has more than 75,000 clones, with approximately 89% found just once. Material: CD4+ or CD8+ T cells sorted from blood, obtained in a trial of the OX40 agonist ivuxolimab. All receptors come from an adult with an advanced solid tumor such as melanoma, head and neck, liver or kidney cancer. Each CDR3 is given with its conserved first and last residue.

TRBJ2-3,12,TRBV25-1,CASGRTTDTQYF
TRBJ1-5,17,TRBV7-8,CASSFYRSGMSNQPQHF
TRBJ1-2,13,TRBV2,CASSWEARYGYTF
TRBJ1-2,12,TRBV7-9,CASSKDSRGYTF
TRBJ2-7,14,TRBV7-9,CASSLMTGPYEQYF
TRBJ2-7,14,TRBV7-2,CASSETLASYEQYF
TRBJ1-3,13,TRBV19,CAGSKAHGNTIYF
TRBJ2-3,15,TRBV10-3,CATRTDRGAVDTQYF
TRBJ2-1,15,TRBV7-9,CASSRGLAGGGEQFF
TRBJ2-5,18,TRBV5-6,CASSLLGQATSSGETQYF
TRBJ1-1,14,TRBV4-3,CASRLRVGTSEAFF
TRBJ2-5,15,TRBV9,CASSVDRGGQETQYF
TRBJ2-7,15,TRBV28,CASSPSVAGALEQYF
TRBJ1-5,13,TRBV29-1,CSVTTGWGQPQHF
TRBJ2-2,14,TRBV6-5,CASSYPRDTGELFF
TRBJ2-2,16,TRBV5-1,CASSLGSSGNTGELFF
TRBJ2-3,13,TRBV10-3,CAISDRVRDTQYF
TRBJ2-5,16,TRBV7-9,CASSSPVGQGQETQYF